The 3 T cell receptor beta chains in this list originate from one sample, sequenced in a study of T cells after yellow fever vaccination. TCRdb redid the calling of the 5' RACE reads with MiXCR, one entry per CDR3 protein. This sample has 300,000 or so distinct CDR3 sequences, with 3% to 4.5% found just once. Specimen: PBMCs, collected 5 days after the yellow fever booster vaccination. These receptors came from a man aged 18-30 years who received the YFV17D yellow fever vaccine.

This clonotype has more than one count but fewer than ten. The chain links TRBV4-3 to TRBJ2-7; D not certain. Trimming removed 1 base from V and 2 bases from J, with 9 bases in between. Germline V gene data show CDR1 as LGHNA and CDR2 as YSLEER. The CDR3 runs to 14 residues. CDR3 sequence: CASSQVGRTYEQYF. As DNA, the CDR3 is TGCGCCAGCAGCCAAGTCGGCAGGACCTACGAGCAGTACTTC.

This clonotype was seen only a few times. The chain has TRBV4-2 and TRBJ2-5, with a weak D call TRBD2 (6 bases). The CDR3 extends over 15 amino acids. V was trimmed by 1 base and J by 4 bases, leaving 13 bases between them. Germline lookup yields CDR1 LGHNA and CDR2 YNFKEQ. CDR3 protein: CASSQAEGLSETQYF. DNA of the CDR3: TGTGCCAGCAGCCAAGCGGAAGGACTATCAGAGACCCAGTACTTC.

The rearrangement links TRBV4-1 to TRBJ1-5, with D possibly being TRBD1 (6 bases). Trimming left V 1 base short and J 6 bases short, with 10 bases between. The CDR3 totals 14 residues. Germline CDR1 and CDR2: MGHRA and YSYEKL. DNA of the CDR3: TGCGCCAGCAGCCAAGTACAGGGAACTCAGCCCCAGCATTTT. This sequence encodes CASSQVQGTQPQHF.